Listed here are 20 T cell receptor beta chains from one sample, sequenced in a study of blood T cell repertoires in COVID-19. Generated by immunoSEQ multiplex PCR, the TCRdb table keeps only in-frame clones and is missing some. The repertoire holds under 250,000 clones, around nine tenths seen once, with around 2.9% in the top ten. The sequenced sample was peripheral blood. The receptors were gathered from an older woman with acute or convalescent COVID-19.

The genes are TRBV6-1 and TRBJ1-6; D possibly corresponds to TRBD1 (5 bases). Between the trimmed V and J ends, which lost 0 bases and 5 bases, there was a span of 11 bases. The CDR3 is 16 residues long. From germline, CDR1 is MNHNS and CDR2 SASEGT. This CDR3 reads CASSEALDRHNSPLHF. The CDR3 coding sequence is TGTGCCAGCAGTGAAGCGCTTGACAGACATAATTCACCCCTCCACTTT.

The chain couples TRBV7-2 to TRBJ1-2; 7 bases are a match to TRBD1. This CDR3 spans 13 amino acids. The germline V gene encodes CDR1 SGHTA and CDR2 FQGNSA. The junction had 3 bases not matched to a gene; V was cut back by 4 bases and J by 4 bases. CDR3 bases: TGTGCCAGCAGCTCGGACAGGACCTATGGCTACACCTTC. This encodes CASSSDRTYGYTF.

This clone has a handful of counts. The CDR3 reads CASSFPDGSSGNTIYF. The CDR3 region has the DNA TGTGCCAGCAGTTTCCCGGACGGGAGCTCTGGAAACACCATATATTTT. The chain couples TRBV27 to TRBJ1-3, with D unclear. V was clipped by 3 bases and J by 0 bases, with 12 bases between them. Germline CDR1 reads MNHEY; CDR2 reads SMNVEV (reference sequence). This CDR3 has 16 amino acids.

The chain uses TRBV5-1 and TRBJ1-6; weak D call: TRBD1 (5 bases). V was trimmed by 4 bases and J by 9 bases, leaving 14 bases between them. Germline V lookup: CDR1 SGHRS, CDR2 YFSETQ. The CDR3 consists of 14 residues. The CDR3 sequence: CASSPGVISSPLHF. The CDR3, as DNA: TGCGCCAGCAGCCCGGGGGTAATAAGTTCACCCCTCCACTTT. Supplemented by reference TRBV5-1 and TRBJ1-6, the full variable domain reads KAGVTQTPRYLIKTRGQQVTLSCSPISGHRSVSWYQQTPGQGLQFLFEYFSETQRNKGNFPGRFSGRQFSNSRSEMNVSTLELGDSALYLCASSPGVISSPLHFGNGTRLTVT.

This clone has a single count. The CDR3 DNA reads TGTGCCAGCAGCCAGGGCCCAGAGAATGAAAAACTGTTTTTT. It is translated as CASSQGPENEKLFF. The chain combines TRBV7-9 with TRBJ1-4; possibly TRBD1 for D (5 bases). Per germline, CDR1 SEHNR and CDR2 FQNEAQ (reference sequence). The CDR3 is 14 amino acids. The V end lost 5 bases, the J end lost 5 bases, and 12 bases lay between the germline ends.

The rearrangement links TRBV2 to TRBJ2-5; 7 bases map to TRBD1. The CDR3 runs to 15 residues. The germline gives CDR1 SNHLY, CDR2 FYNNEI. Trimming took 4 bases from V and 1 from J; bases not matched to a gene: 6. The CDR3 DNA sequence: TGTGCCAGCAGTGCCTCCAGGGGGAGCCAAGAGACCCAGTACTTC. This encodes CASSASRGSQETQYF.

The chain uses TRBV7-2 and TRBJ2-3, with D perhaps TRBD2 (5 bases). V was trimmed by 1 base and J by 0 bases, leaving 8 bases between them. The CDR3 contains 15 residues. CDR1 SGHTA and CDR2 FQGNSA come from the germline V gene. In DNA form, the CDR3 reads TGTGCCAGCAGCTTAGTTGGACTTAGCACAGATACGCAGTATTTT. This translates into CASSLVGLSTDTQYF.

This clone was seen a handful of times. The CDR3 DNA reads TGTGCCAGCAGCTTATCTGGGGTCAAAACAGGGAGCGGTGAAGCTTTCTTT. It encodes CASSLSGVKTGSGEAFF. The chain carries TRBV11-3 and TRBJ1-1, with TRBD1 as a possible D gene (6 bases). Germline assignment: CDR1 SGHNT and CDR2 YENEEA. Trimming removed 2 bases from V and 7 bases from J, with 23 bases in between. The CDR3 has 17 amino acids.

The chain links TRBV7-9 to TRBJ1-1; D call uncertain. Per the germline V gene, CDR1 is SEHNR and CDR2 is FQNEAQ (reference sequence). The CDR3 loop spans 12 amino acids. Between the trimmed V and J ends, which lost 2 bases and 6 bases, there was a span of 7 bases. CDR3 region: CASSLSAAEAFF. CDR3 DNA: TGTGCCAGCAGCTTAAGTGCAGCTGAAGCTTTCTTT.

This chain uses TRBV30 with TRBJ2-2; 8 bases agree with TRBD1. V gave up 1 base and J gave up 4 bases; unmatched junction bases: 5. Germline V gives CDR1 GTSNPN, CDR2 SVGIG (reference sequence). This CDR3 contains 15 residues. The CDR3 DNA follows: TGTGCCTGGAGTGCCGGACAGGGCGGCACCGGGGAGCTGTTTTTT. Its protein is CAWSAGQGGTGELFF.

CDR3 amino acids: CASSATGANYGYTF. As DNA, the CDR3 is TGTGCCAGCAGCGCGACAGGTGCCAACTATGGCTACACCTTC. The chain is built from TRBV9 and TRBJ1-2; D might be TRBD1 (6 bases). Trimming left V 3 bases short and J 2 bases short, with 11 bases between. The CDR3 runs 14 residues. Germline V gene lookup returns CDR1 SGDLS and CDR2 YYNGEE.

This chain uses TRBV28 with TRBJ1-4; 9 bases are shared with TRBD1. This CDR3 has 15 amino acids. The germline V gene encodes CDR1 MDHEN and CDR2 SYDVKM. J lost 5 bases, V lost 5 bases, and 6 bases had no gene match. As DNA, the CDR3 is TGTGCCAGCAGTCGGACAGGGGCCCCCAATGAAAAACTGTTTTTT. It specifies CASSRTGAPNEKLFF.

The chain couples TRBV5-1 to TRBJ2-7, with 9 nucleotides matching TRBD1. The CDR3 runs 15 residues. The trim removed 3 bases at V and 3 bases at J, leaving 7 bases unmatched. Per the germline V gene, CDR1 is SGHRS and CDR2 is YFSETQ. The CDR3 region is CASSSGTGLGYEQYF. In DNA, the CDR3 is TGCGCCAGCAGCTCCGGGACAGGGCTAGGCTACGAGCAGTACTTC.

The table lists this clone with a few counts. CDR3 sequence reads: CASGPSGSKDGELFF. CDR3 in DNA: TGTGCCAGCGGCCCTAGCGGGAGTAAGGACGGGGAGCTGTTTTTT. The gene calls are TRBV28 and TRBJ2-2; TRBD2 aligns across 10 bases. Trimming removed 8 bases from V and 7 bases from J; junction bases left unmatched: 10. Germline V gene data show CDR1 as MDHEN and CDR2 as SYDVKM. The CDR3 runs to 15 residues.

The table lists this clone with a few counts. The chain couples TRBV6-5 to TRBJ2-1; 8 bases align to TRBD2. The CDR3 is 13 amino acids. Trimming took 5 bases from V and 9 from J; bases not matched to a gene: 6. The germline V gene encodes CDR1 MNHEY and CDR2 SVGAGI. The CDR3 DNA is TGTGCCAGCAGTCTTGACAGCGGGAGTGAGCAGTTCTTC. The encoded protein is CASSLDSGSEQFF.

V is TRBV2 and J is TRBJ2-1, with a possible D match to TRBD1 (5 bases). Germline values: CDR1 SNHLY, CDR2 FYNNEI. The CDR3 has 15 residues. V gave up 2 bases and J gave up 3 bases, with 11 bases separating them. DNA for the CDR3: TGTGCCAGCAGTGAAAGCAGCCAGGGCTACAATGAGCAGTTCTTC. Its translation: CASSESSQGYNEQFF.

This clone was seen only once. This sequence joins TRBV27 and TRBJ1-5; 9 bases align to TRBD1. Trimming cost V 10 bases and J 0 bases; bases outside gene matches: 13. Germline CDR1 is MNHEY and CDR2 is SMNVEV (reference sequence). There are 17 residues in the CDR3. In nucleotides, the CDR3 is TGTGCCACACAGGGGGACAGGGAAAACAGTAGCAATCAGCCCCAGCATTTT. This encodes CATQGDRENSSNQPQHF.

The rearrangement joins TRBV4-3 to TRBJ1-6, with D maybe TRBD1 (5 bases). CDR1 and CDR2 from the germline V gene are LGHNA and YSLEER. The CDR3 loop spans 14 amino acids. V was pared by 1 base and J by 10 bases, with 11 bases between. CDR3 DNA sequence: TGCGCCAGCAGCCAAGTCCCGACAGCATCACCCCTCCACTTT. Translating it yields CASSQVPTASPLHF.

The J gene is TRBJ2-3, the V gene TRBV3-1 (or the pseudogene TRBV3-2), with 11 bases that match TRBD2. This CDR3 has 17 residues. Germline V CDR1 and CDR2: LGHDT, YNNKEL (reference sequence). Trimming removed 0 bases from V and 4 bases from J; junction bases left unmatched: 6. For the CDR3, the DNA is TGTGCCAGCAGCCAAGATGTGCTAGCGGGGGGATCAGATACGCAGTATTTT. Amino acid sequence: CASSQDVLAGGSDTQYF.

In the case of this clone: Sequence at one end of the junction differs from germline and may be a read error. This chain uses TRBV5-4 with TRBJ2-1; TRBD2 aligns across 7 bases. The germline gives CDR1 SGHNT, CDR2 YYREEE (reference sequence). The CDR3 length is 15 residues. This CDR3 is CASSLGGGTYNEQFF. The CDR3 DNA is TGTGCCAGCAGTTTGGGGGGGGGAACCTACAATGAGCAGTTCTTC.